This T cell receptor (beta chain) was observed in a study of molecular identifiers for immune sequencing clone quantification. At least ten counts were recorded for this clonotype. No DNA is shown, since the ends of the CDR3 on it are uncertain; the CDR3 is the one TCRdb lists. The CDR3 is 17 residues long, counting both termini. Previously described methods with listed TCR primers produced the bulk TCR libraries. TCRdb independently ran MiXCR on the PCR reads; one entry per CDR3 protein. Among some 12,000 distinct CDR3 sequences listed, about 17% were seen once. Sequencing was carried out using naive CD8+ T cells from blood, with Jurkat cell RNA spiked in. Subset: FACS-sorted CD8+CD4-CCR7+CD45RA+ naive T cells. This receptor was identified in a human donor in good health. Some libraries in this study had Jurkat cell RNA spiked in. The chain has TRBV7-5 and TRBJ2-7; no check of the table's D call, TRBD1, against the DNA was made. TRBV7-5 is listed as a pseudogene. The chain's CDR3 is CISVSEAGCRDIGEQYF.